This passage covers 7 T cell receptor beta chains from one sample sequenced in a study of blood T cell repertoires in COVID-19. TCRdb keeps only in-frame clones here, not all; method: immunoSEQ multiplex PCR. The data show about 50,000 clones, roughly 85% seen once. The sequenced sample consisted of peripheral blood. The receptors were gathered from a man in his 70s with acute or convalescent COVID-19.

J is TRBJ1-6 and V is TRBV4-1; no clear D gene. The CDR3 spans 15 residues. From germline, CDR1 is MGHRA and CDR2 YSYEKL. Trimming stripped 2 bases from V and 8 bases from J, with 13 bases between. This CDR3 is CASSQSIPRDSPLHF. As DNA, the CDR3 is TGCGCCAGCAGCCAATCGATCCCGAGGGATTCACCCCTCCACTTT.

This chain connects TRBV24-1 to TRBJ2-1; perhaps TRBD2 as D (6 bases). CDR1 and CDR2 from the germline V gene are KGHDR and SFDVKD. This CDR3 contains 16 residues. V lost 5 bases to trimming and J lost 0 bases, with 13 bases between them. The chain's CDR3 is CATSGPDGSSYNEQFF. The DNA of the CDR3 is TGTGCCACCAGTGGCCCGGACGGGAGCTCCTACAATGAGCAGTTCTTC.

The V gene is TRBV6-5, the J gene TRBJ2-7; weak D call: TRBD2 (5 bases). Looked up from germline, CDR1 is MNHEY and CDR2 is SVGAGI. The CDR3 has 14 residues. The V and J ends lost 0 bases and 3 bases respectively, with 9 bases between them. The CDR3 protein is CASSYSARGYEQYF. The CDR3 region has the DNA TGTGCCAGCAGTTACTCGGCCCGGGGCTACGAGCAGTACTTC.

The rearrangement links TRBV5-8 to TRBJ1-3; D is undetermined. This CDR3 is built from 17 residues. V was clipped by 2 bases and J by 0 bases, with 15 bases between them. The germline CDR1 and CDR2 sequences are SGHTS and YDEGEE. The CDR3 reads CASSFGGGSYSGNTIYF. The CDR3 DNA follows: TGTGCCAGCAGCTTCGGAGGAGGGTCATACTCTGGAAACACCATATATTTT.

The chain joins TRBV10-3 to TRBJ1-2; TRBD1 is a possible D gene (6 bases). Between the trimmed V and J ends, which lost 11 bases and 6 bases, there was a span of 19 bases. The CDR3 is made up of 13 amino acids. CDR1 is ENHRY and CDR2 is SYGVKD in the germline V gene. The DNA of the CDR3 is TGTGCCTCAAGGGACACGGAGAGTGATGGCTACACCTTC. This encodes CASRDTESDGYTF.

This chain uses TRBV4-1 with TRBJ2-5; 8 nucleotides align to TRBD2. CDR1 and CDR2 from the germline V gene are MGHRA and YSYEKL. With 0 bases clipped from V and 5 bases from J, the junction kept 11 bases outside the gene matches. The CDR3 has 17 residues. The CDR3 sequence is CASSQEPAGAPGETQYF. For the CDR3, the DNA is TGCGCCAGCAGCCAAGAACCAGCGGGGGCCCCGGGGGAGACCCAGTACTTC.

This clone has a single count. CDR3 protein: CASSYPERGSPLHF. The CDR3 coding sequence is TGTGCCAGCAGTTACCCAGAAAGGGGTTCACCCCTCCACTTT. V gene TRBV28 combines with J gene TRBJ1-6; possibly TRBD1 for D (5 bases). In germline, CDR1 is MDHEN, CDR2 SYDVKM. CDR3 size: 14 residues. V was pared by 4 bases and J by 9 bases, with 13 bases between.